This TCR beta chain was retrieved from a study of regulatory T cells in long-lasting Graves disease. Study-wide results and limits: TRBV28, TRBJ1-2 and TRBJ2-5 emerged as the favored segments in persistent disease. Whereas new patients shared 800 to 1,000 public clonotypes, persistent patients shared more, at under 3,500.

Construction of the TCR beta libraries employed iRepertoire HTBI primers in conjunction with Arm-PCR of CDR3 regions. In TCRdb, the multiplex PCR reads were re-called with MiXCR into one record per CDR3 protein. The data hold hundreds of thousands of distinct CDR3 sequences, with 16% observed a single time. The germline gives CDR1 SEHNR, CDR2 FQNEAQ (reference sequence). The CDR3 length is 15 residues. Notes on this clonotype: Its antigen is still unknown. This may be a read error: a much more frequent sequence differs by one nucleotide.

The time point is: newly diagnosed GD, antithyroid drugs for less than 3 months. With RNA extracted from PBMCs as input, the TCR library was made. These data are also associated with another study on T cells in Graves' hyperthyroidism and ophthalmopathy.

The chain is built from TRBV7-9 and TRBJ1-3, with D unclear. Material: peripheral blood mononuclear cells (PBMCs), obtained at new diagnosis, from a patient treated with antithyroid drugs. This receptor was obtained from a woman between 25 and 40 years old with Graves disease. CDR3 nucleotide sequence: TGTGTCAGCAGCCTCCCCCCCCACTCTGGAAACACCATATATTTT. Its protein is CVSSLPPHSGNTIYF.